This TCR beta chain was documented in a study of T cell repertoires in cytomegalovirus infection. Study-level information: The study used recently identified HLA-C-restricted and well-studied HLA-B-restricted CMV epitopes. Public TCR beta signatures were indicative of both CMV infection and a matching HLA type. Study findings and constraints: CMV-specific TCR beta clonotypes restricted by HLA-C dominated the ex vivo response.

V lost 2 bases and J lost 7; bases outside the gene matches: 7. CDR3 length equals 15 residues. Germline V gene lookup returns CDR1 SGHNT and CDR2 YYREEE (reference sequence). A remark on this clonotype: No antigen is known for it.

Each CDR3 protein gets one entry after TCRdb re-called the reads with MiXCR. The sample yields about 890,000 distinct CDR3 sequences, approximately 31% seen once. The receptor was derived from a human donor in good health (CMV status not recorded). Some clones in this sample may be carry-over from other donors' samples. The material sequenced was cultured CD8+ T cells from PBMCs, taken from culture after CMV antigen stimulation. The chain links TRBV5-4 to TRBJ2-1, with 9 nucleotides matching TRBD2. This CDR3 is CASSFSGGLGNEQFF. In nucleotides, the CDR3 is TGTGCCAGCAGCTTTAGCGGGGGCCTGGGGAATGAGCAGTTCTTC. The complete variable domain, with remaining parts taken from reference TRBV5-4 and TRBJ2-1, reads ETGVTQSPTHLIKTRGQQVTLRCSSQSGHNTVSWYQQALGQGPQFIFQYYREEENGRGNFPPRFSGLQFPNYSSELNVNALELDDSALYLCASSFSGGLGNEQFFGPGTRLTVL.